This T cell receptor (beta chain) came from a study of CD8+ T cells in alopecia areata. Background on the study: Treated patients' severity was scored by percentage of affected scalp area.

The V end was cut by 0 bases, the J end by 7 bases, with 16 bases between. Germline V gene data show CDR1 as SEHNR and CDR2 as FQNEAQ (reference sequence). This CDR3 has 16 residues. Treatment meaning: oral pan-JAK inhibitor, 5-10 mg twice daily. RNA was extracted and reverse transcribed into cDNA as the sequencing template. Libraries were prepared by immunoSEQ multiplex PCR; TCRdb keeps only in-frame clonotypes and omits some of them. Among approximately 180,000 clones, around 64% were seen once, and the ten largest hold under 1.5%. This clone turned up a few times. The TCR originated in a human donor with alopecia areata. V and J are TRBV7-9 and TRBJ2-1, with TRBD2 as a possible D gene (7 bases). The sample in question was CD4+ T cells sorted from blood, obtained at approximately week 49, from a patient treated with tofacitinib. The CDR3 DNA sequence: TGTGCCAGCAGCTTAGCGATCCGGGGGGCATGGAATGAGCAGTTCTTC. Translating gives CASSLAIRGAWNEQFF.